Listed here is a single T cell receptor (beta chain). Method: immunoSEQ multiplex PCR; TCRdb's copy keeps in-frame clones and lacks some. The table includes about 2 million clones, about 95% detected once. The naive CD8 fraction comprised CD45RO-negative cells positively selected for CCR7 and excluded terminally differentiated effector memory CD45RA+ cells. There were only Caucasian adults among the donors, and all lived in Nashville, Tennessee. This CDR3 is built from 17 residues. Trimming took 4 bases from V and 4 from J; bases not matched to a gene: 11. Germline V gene data show CDR1 as SGDLS and CDR2 as YYNGEE. This specimen belongs to a study of shared clonotypes between healthy human individuals.

The sequence was obtained from a man aged 18 to 29 in good health. What was sequenced was naive CD8+ T cells sorted from blood. V usage is TRBV9 and J usage is TRBJ2-7; 13 bases agree with TRBD2. This CDR3 reads CASSPSRTSGGQYEQYF. Written as DNA, the CDR3 is TGTGCCAGCAGCCCCTCAAGGACTAGCGGGGGCCAATACGAGCAGTACTTC. Complete variable domain (other parts from reference TRBV9 and TRBJ2-7): DSGVTQTPKHLITATGQRVTLRCSPRSGDLSVYWYQQSLDQGLQFLIQYYNGEERAKGNILERFSAQQFPDLHSELNLSSLELGDSALYFCASSPSRTSGGQYEQYFGPGTRLTVT.